This TCR beta chain was sequenced during a study of blood T cell repertoires in COVID-19. As for the study in general: Sources were T cells, B-cell-depleted T cells, or PBMCs; the material itself was cDNA or gDNA.

The V gene's germline CDR1 is MNHEY and CDR2 SVGAGI. The CDR3 has 15 amino acids. The V and J ends lost 8 bases and 3 bases respectively, with 17 bases between them. Sequenced by immunoSEQ multiplex PCR; TCRdb stores in-frame clones only, minus some. The sample includes fewer than 60,000 clones, approximately 80% of them seen just once. The sequenced material came from peripheral blood. The rearrangement links TRBV6-5 to TRBJ1-5; D perhaps matches TRBD1 (6 bases). This receptor was identified in a man in his 60s with acute or convalescent COVID-19. CDR3 coding DNA: TGTGCCAGCGCTCCGGTCGGACAGAACAATCAGCCCCAGCATTTT. Its protein product is CASAPVGQNNQPQHF.